These 28 T cell receptor beta chains were all obtained from the same sample, sequenced in a study of T cell changes during pregnancy in multiple sclerosis. The data were produced by immunoSEQ multiplex PCR, yet TCRdb's version contains in-frame clones alone and is incomplete. The sample contains 34,000 or so clones, almost 90% of which appear only once. Sequencing was performed on CD8+ T cells from peripheral blood mononuclear cells, taken after pregnancy. Every receptor here comes from a female donor with multiple sclerosis, enrolled in a pregnancy study.

J is TRBJ2-6 and V is TRBV19; D is unresolved. The CDR3 is 14 amino acids. V was cut by 3 bases and J by 0 bases, with 3 bases left in between. Germline V gene lookup returns CDR1 LNHDA and CDR2 SQIVND (reference sequence). The CDR3 DNA reads TGTGCCAGTAGTATGGCCTCTGGGGCCAACGTCCTGACTTTC. Protein product: CASSMASGANVLTF.

J is TRBJ2-5 and V is TRBV29-1; D is unclear. Germline CDR1 is SQVTM and CDR2 is ANQGSEA. V was pared by 6 bases and J by 6 bases, with 11 bases between. This CDR3 contains 11 residues. CDR3 residues: CSVPGSKTQYF. The CDR3 DNA reads TGCAGCGTACCGGGTTCCAAGACCCAGTACTTC.

The rearrangement links TRBV9 to TRBJ2-2; D not certain. The CDR3 contains 11 residues. Germline V CDR1 and CDR2: SGDLS, YYNGEE. Trimming stripped 3 bases from V and 5 bases from J, with 2 bases between. The CDR3 region is CASSATGELFF. As DNA, the CDR3 is TGTGCCAGCAGCGCGACCGGGGAGCTGTTTTTT.

V usage is TRBV9 and J usage is TRBJ1-2; D possibly corresponds to TRBD1 (6 bases). Germline assignment: CDR1 SGDLS and CDR2 YYNGEE. CDR3 length equals 16 residues. V was cut by 3 bases and J by 2 bases, with 17 bases left in between. The CDR3 coding sequence is TGTGCCAGCAGCGGATTCTCGGGAGGGGGGAACTATGGCTACACCTTC. It specifies CASSGFSGGGNYGYTF.

This clone is categorized as medium-sized. V is TRBV9 and J is TRBJ2-2, with 8 bases matching TRBD2. Losses at the gene ends were 0 bases for V and 7 bases for J; bases not matched to a gene: 5. CDR1 and CDR2 (germline): SGDLS, YYNGEE. This CDR3 is 15 amino acids long. The CDR3 coding sequence is TGTGCCAGCAGCGTAGCGGGGGGGATCGGCGGGGAGCTGTTTTTT. This sequence encodes CASSVAGGIGGELFF.

The chain links TRBV13 to TRBJ2-7; 8 bases map to TRBD1. CDR1 is PRHDT and CDR2 is FYEKMQ in the germline V gene (reference sequence). The CDR3 spans 14 residues. Trimming cost V 5 bases and J 2 bases; bases outside gene matches: 5. This CDR3 is CASSLGQGAYEQYF. DNA of the CDR3: TGTGCCAGCAGCCTCGGACAGGGAGCCTACGAGCAGTACTTC.

The rearrangement uses TRBV4-1 and TRBJ2-1, with 7 bases that match TRBD1. V lost 0 bases and J lost 4; bases outside the gene matches: 12. Germline V gene data show CDR1 as MGHRA and CDR2 as YSYEKL. This CDR3 comprises 18 residues. Written as DNA, the CDR3 is TGCGCCAGCAGCCAAGATCTAGTGACAGGGATACAGTACAATGAGCAGTTCTTC. Translating gives CASSQDLVTGIQYNEQFF.

The table lists this clone with a count of one. J is TRBJ1-1 and V is TRBV29-1; perhaps TRBD1 as D (5 bases). Per the germline V gene, CDR1 is SQVTM and CDR2 is ANQGSEA. The CDR3 consists of 13 residues. The V end lost 7 bases, the J end lost 3 bases, and 15 bases lay between the germline ends. In nucleotides, the CDR3 is TGCAGCGGGGGGGAAGGGATGGACACTGAAGCTTTCTTT. As protein: CSGGEGMDTEAFF.

The chain carries TRBV5-1 and TRBJ2-4; the D gene is possibly TRBD2 (6 bases). The V and J ends lost 4 bases and 9 bases respectively, with 11 bases between them. The CDR3 is 12 residues long. Germline-derived CDR1 and CDR2 are SGHRS and YFSETQ. This chain's CDR3 is CASSGDSTIQYF. DNA for the CDR3: TGCGCCAGCAGCGGGGACTCGACCATTCAGTACTTC.

This clone has a handful of counts. The rearrangement links TRBV11-2 to TRBJ2-1, with TRBD1 matching over 8 bases. The V gene's germline CDR1 is SGHAT and CDR2 FQNNGV. This CDR3 comprises 15 residues. Trimming cost V 5 bases and J 2 bases; bases outside gene matches: 5. CDR3 protein: CASSLQGGPYNEQFF. The CDR3 DNA follows: TGTGCCAGCAGCCTACAGGGGGGCCCCTACAATGAGCAGTTCTTC.

The chain recombines TRBV6-1 with TRBJ1-2; tentatively, D is TRBD1 (5 bases). The CDR3 is 14 amino acids. The V end lost 2 bases, the J end lost 4 bases, and 11 bases lay between the germline ends. From germline, CDR1 is MNHNS and CDR2 SASEGT. The CDR3 DNA is TGTGCCAGCAGTGAACTCCAGGGCCCCTATGGCTACACCTTC. It specifies CASSELQGPYGYTF.

In this sample, this clone turned up once. The chain has TRBV9 and TRBJ2-3, with 8 bases aligning to TRBD2. V was clipped by 3 bases and J by 8 bases; unmatched bases: 11. This CDR3 is built from 15 residues. CDR1 is SGDLS and CDR2 is YYNGEE in the germline V gene. The CDR3 coding sequence is TGTGCCAGCAGCGAAACGGGGGGGGGCCTTGGTACGCAGTATTTT. It specifies CASSETGGGLGTQYF.

J is TRBJ2-2 and V is TRBV15, with TRBD1 matching over 9 bases. The J segment lost 5 bases and the V segment lost 0 bases, leaving 13 bases of the junction unmatched. Germline V gene lookup returns CDR1 LNHNV and CDR2 YYDKDF (reference sequence). This CDR3 comprises 19 residues. CDR3 coding DNA: TGTGCCACCAGCAGAGATGCGGGACAGGGAGGGGGCAAGACCGGGGAGCTGTTTTTT. Its translation: CATSRDAGQGGGKTGELFF. Looking up the rest from reference TRBV15 and TRBJ2-2 gives the full variable domain: DAMVIQNPRYQVTQFGKPVTLSCSQTLNHNVMYWYQQKSSQAPKLLFHYYDKDFNNEADTPDNFQSRRPNTSFCFLDIRSPGLGDTAMYLCATSRDAGQGGGKTGELFFGEGSRLTVL.

V and J are TRBV29-1 and TRBJ1-3; 7 bases match TRBD1. CDR1 is SQVTM, CDR2 ANQGSEA, per germline. Trimming cost V 7 bases and J 7 bases; bases outside gene matches: 13. The CDR3 extends over 14 amino acids. CDR3 coding DNA: TGCAGCGCCAACGACAGGGAAGGGGGGAACACCATATATTTT. Translated, it gives CSANDREGGNTIYF.

This sequence joins TRBV7-9 and TRBJ1-6; D is perhaps TRBD1 (5 bases). Trimming took 0 bases from V and 10 from J, leaving 10 bases between them. CDR3 length: 14 residues. The germline CDR1 and CDR2 sequences are SEHNR and FQNEAQ (reference sequence). Here the CDR3 reads CASSLALRESPLHF. DNA for the CDR3: TGTGCCAGCAGCTTAGCGCTCAGGGAATCACCCCTCCACTTT.

The chain is built from TRBV6-1 and TRBJ2-3, with D perhaps TRBD1 (5 bases). The germline V and J ends were trimmed by 4 bases and 0 bases, with 11 bases remaining between them. Germline V lookup: CDR1 MNHNS, CDR2 SASEGT. The CDR3 extends over 15 amino acids. This chain's CDR3 is CASSGWAGSTDTQYF. The CDR3 region has the DNA TGTGCCAGCAGTGGGTGGGCAGGGAGCACAGATACGCAGTATTTT.

The V gene is TRBV27, the J gene TRBJ2-5, with TRBD1 identical over 9 bases. The V and J ends lost 1 base and 4 bases, in that order; junction bases with no gene match: 4. CDR3 length: 15 residues. Germline CDR1 reads MNHEY; CDR2 reads SMNVEV (reference sequence). The CDR3 DNA is TGTGCCAGCAGTTTATTGCGACAGGGGGGAGAGACCCAGTACTTC. Protein sequence: CASSLLRQGGETQYF.

This rearrangement joins TRBV4-1 to TRBJ2-7; the D gene is possibly TRBD1 (6 bases). Germline V gene data show CDR1 as MGHRA and CDR2 as YSYEKL. V dropped 0 bases and J dropped 4 bases, with 13 bases sitting between them. This CDR3 spans 15 amino acids. The CDR3 region is CASSQEGYREYEQYF. In nucleotides, the CDR3 is TGCGCCAGCAGCCAAGAAGGATACAGGGAGTACGAGCAGTACTTC.

The rearrangement joins TRBV9 to TRBJ1-1; D unresolved. This CDR3 spans 14 amino acids. Germline V CDR1 and CDR2: SGDLS, YYNGEE. Trimming cost V 0 bases and J 1 base, with 7 bases left between them. The CDR3 sequence: CASSVASKNTEAFF. The CDR3 coding sequence is TGTGCCAGCAGCGTAGCTTCTAAGAACACTGAAGCTTTCTTT.

The rearrangement uses TRBV4-3 and TRBJ2-7; TRBD1 agrees at 8 bases. The V segment lost 1 base and the J segment 1 base; nucleotides outside the gene matches: 9. Germline CDR1 reads LGHNA; CDR2 reads YSLEER. The CDR3 is 17 amino acids. The DNA for the CDR3 is TGCGCCAGCAGCCAAGTCGGACAGGGAGAAAGGTCCTACGAGCAGTACTTC. Translation gives CASSQVGQGERSYEQYF.

The chain employs TRBV19 and TRBJ1-5, with 7 bases fitting TRBD1. Germline V gives CDR1 LNHDA, CDR2 SQIVND (reference sequence). The CDR3 is 15 amino acids. After removal of 2 bases from V and 2 bases from J, the junction contained 3 bases not matched to a gene. The CDR3 protein is CASSISGQGNQPQHF. The DNA of the CDR3 is TGTGCCAGTAGTATATCCGGACAGGGCAATCAGCCCCAGCATTTT.

The rearrangement links TRBV2 to TRBJ1-3, with D unclear. CDR1 is SNHLY and CDR2 is FYNNEI in the germline V gene. Trimming took 7 bases from V and 5 from J, leaving 15 bases between them. The CDR3 runs 14 residues. The DNA of the CDR3 is TGTGCCAGCATCCCAAACCCTAGACGAAACACCATATATTTT. Its protein is CASIPNPRRNTIYF.

The table lists this clone with a count of one. The chain links TRBV5-6 to TRBJ1-3; TRBD1 is a possible D gene (5 bases). V shed 4 bases and J shed 0 bases, with 14 bases lying between them. Germline V gene data show CDR1 as SGHDT and CDR2 as YYEEEE. This CDR3 spans 16 amino acids. As DNA, the CDR3 is TGTGCCAGCAGCCGGGCCGGGGGACTCTCTGGAAACACCATATATTTT. Translated, it gives CASSRAGGLSGNTIYF.

This chain joins TRBV2 and TRBJ2-7, with 10 bases matching TRBD2. Germline V gene sequence: CDR1 SNHLY, CDR2 FYNNEI. Germline trimming cut 6 bases from V and 0 bases from J; bases unmatched to any gene: 8. The length of the CDR3 is 16 residues. As DNA, the CDR3 is TGTGCCAGCAGGGGACCGAGCGGGGGGGCCTCCTACGAGCAGTACTTC. Amino acids: CASRGPSGGASYEQYF.

This clone occurred a few times. The chain joins TRBV6-4 to TRBJ2-3; TRBD2 agrees at 10 bases. The V gene end was trimmed by 4 bases and the J gene end by 11 bases; junction bases not matched to a gene: 12. There are 15 residues in the CDR3. Per germline, CDR1 MRHNA and CDR2 SNTAGT. CDR3 in amino acids: CASSAAAGGPKGQYF. The CDR3 coding sequence is TGTGCCAGCAGTGCAGCAGCGGGGGGGCCAAAGGGGCAGTATTTT.

The chain has TRBV2 and TRBJ2-2; D perhaps matches TRBD2 (6 bases). There are 17 residues in the CDR3. CDR1 SNHLY and CDR2 FYNNEI come from the germline V gene. Trimming shortened V by 1 base and J by 7 bases, and 19 bases separated the two germline ends. The CDR3 DNA reads TGTGCCAGCAGTGAAGAGGCAGGGAGGTTGGTTGGCGGGGAGCTGTTTTTT. Translated, it gives CASSEEAGRLVGGELFF.

The chain has TRBV6-4 and TRBJ2-4, with TRBD1 matching 7 bases. From germline, CDR1 is MRHNA and CDR2 SNTAGT. V gave up 3 bases and J gave up 3 bases; unmatched junction bases: 2. CDR3 size: 14 residues. The CDR3: CASSEGDSKNIQYF. CDR3 DNA: TGTGCCAGCAGTGAGGGGGACAGCAAAAACATTCAGTACTTC.

The chain employs TRBV4-2 and TRBJ2-1; 9 bases fit TRBD2. The CDR3 has 17 amino acids. Unmatched junction bases numbered 14, after V lost 5 bases and J lost 6 bases. Germline-derived CDR1 and CDR2 are LGHNA and YNFKEQ. The CDR3 reads CASSTPGLAGSTNEQFF. The DNA of the CDR3 is TGTGCCAGCAGCACCCCTGGGCTAGCGGGGTCGACCAATGAGCAGTTCTTC.